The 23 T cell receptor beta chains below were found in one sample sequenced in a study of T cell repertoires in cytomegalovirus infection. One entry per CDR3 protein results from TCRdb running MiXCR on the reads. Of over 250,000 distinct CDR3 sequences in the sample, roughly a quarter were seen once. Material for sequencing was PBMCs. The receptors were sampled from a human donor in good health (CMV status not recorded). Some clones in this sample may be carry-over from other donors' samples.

The CDR3: CASRYTSGNYNEQFF. CDR3 nucleotides: TGTGCCAGCAGATATACTAGCGGTAACTACAATGAGCAGTTCTTC. This sequence joins TRBV28 and TRBJ2-1; 8 bases are a match to TRBD2. In germline, CDR1 is MDHEN, CDR2 SYDVKM. The CDR3 is made up of 15 amino acids. With V trimmed by 6 bases and J by 3 bases, 7 bases remained unmatched.

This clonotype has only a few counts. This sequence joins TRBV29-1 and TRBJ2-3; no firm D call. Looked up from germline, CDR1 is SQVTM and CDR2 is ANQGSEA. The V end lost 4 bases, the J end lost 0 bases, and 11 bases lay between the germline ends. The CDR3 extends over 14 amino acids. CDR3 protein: CSVVPGPSTDTQYF. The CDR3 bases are TGCAGCGTTGTGCCAGGACCAAGCACAGATACGCAGTATTTT.

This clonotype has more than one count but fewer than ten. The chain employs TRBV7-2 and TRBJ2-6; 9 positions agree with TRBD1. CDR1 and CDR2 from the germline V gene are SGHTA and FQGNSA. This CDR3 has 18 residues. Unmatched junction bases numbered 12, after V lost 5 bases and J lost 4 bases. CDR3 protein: CASSTRTGALTGANVLTF. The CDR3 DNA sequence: TGTGCCAGCAGCACCCGGACAGGGGCGCTTACGGGGGCCAACGTCCTGACTTTC.

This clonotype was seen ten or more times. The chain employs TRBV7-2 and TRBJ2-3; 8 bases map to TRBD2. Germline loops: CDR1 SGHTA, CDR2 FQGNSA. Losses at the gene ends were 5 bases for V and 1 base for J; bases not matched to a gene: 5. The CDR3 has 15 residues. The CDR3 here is CASSPQTSGTDTQYF. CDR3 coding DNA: TGTGCCAGCAGCCCGCAGACTAGCGGCACAGATACGCAGTATTTT.

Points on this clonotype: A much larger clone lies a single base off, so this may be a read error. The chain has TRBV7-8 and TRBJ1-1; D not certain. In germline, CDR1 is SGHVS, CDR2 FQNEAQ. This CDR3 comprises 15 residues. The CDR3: CAGSLVRESNSEAFF. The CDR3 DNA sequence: TGTGCCGGCAGCTTAGTGCGGGAATCCAACTCTGAAGCTTTCTTT.

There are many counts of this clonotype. The CDR3 is CASSRTYDNSPLHF. For the CDR3, the DNA is TGTGCCAGCAGTAGAACATACGATAATTCACCCCTCCACTTT. V gene TRBV25-1 combines with J gene TRBJ1-6; D remains unclear. Trimming pared 5 bases from V and 5 bases from J, leaving 10 bases between. CDR3 length: 14 amino acids. Germline V gene lookup returns CDR1 MGHDK and CDR2 SYGVNS.

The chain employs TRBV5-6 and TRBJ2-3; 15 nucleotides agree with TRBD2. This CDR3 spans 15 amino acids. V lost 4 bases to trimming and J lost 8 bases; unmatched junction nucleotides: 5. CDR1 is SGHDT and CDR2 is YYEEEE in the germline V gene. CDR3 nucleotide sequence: TGTGCCAGCAGCCAGTGGGGACTAGCGGGGGGTACGCAGTATTTT. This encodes CASSQWGLAGGTQYF.

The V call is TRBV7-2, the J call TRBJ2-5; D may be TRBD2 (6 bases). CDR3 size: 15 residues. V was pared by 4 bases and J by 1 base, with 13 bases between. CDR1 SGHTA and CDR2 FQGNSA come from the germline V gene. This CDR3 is CASSWKRAPQETQYF. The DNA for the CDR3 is TGTGCCAGCAGCTGGAAGCGGGCTCCCCAAGAGACCCAGTACTTC.

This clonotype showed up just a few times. The CDR3, as DNA: TGTGCCAGCACTAAAACCGGGACAGCTTACGAGACCCAGTACTTC. Its translation: CASTKTGTAYETQYF. The chain carries TRBV5-6 and TRBJ2-5; 7 nucleotides align to TRBD1. Germline CDR1 SGHDT, CDR2 YYEEEE. With 6 bases clipped from V and 5 bases from J, the junction kept 13 bases outside the gene matches. The CDR3 loop spans 15 amino acids. Based on the CDR3 plus reference TRBV5-6 and TRBJ2-5, the full variable domain is DAGVTQSPTHLIKTRGQQVTLRCSPKSGHDTVSWYQQALGQGPQFIFQYYEEEERQRGNFPDRFSGHQFPNYSSELNVNALLLGDSALYLCASTKTGTAYETQYFGPGTRLLVL.

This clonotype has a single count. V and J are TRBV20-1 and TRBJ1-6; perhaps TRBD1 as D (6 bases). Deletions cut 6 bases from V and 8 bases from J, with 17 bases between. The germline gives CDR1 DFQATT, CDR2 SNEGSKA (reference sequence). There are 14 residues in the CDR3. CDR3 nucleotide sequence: TGCAGTGCCCAAAGTGGGGGCCGGGATTCACCCCTCCACTTT. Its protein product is CSAQSGGRDSPLHF.

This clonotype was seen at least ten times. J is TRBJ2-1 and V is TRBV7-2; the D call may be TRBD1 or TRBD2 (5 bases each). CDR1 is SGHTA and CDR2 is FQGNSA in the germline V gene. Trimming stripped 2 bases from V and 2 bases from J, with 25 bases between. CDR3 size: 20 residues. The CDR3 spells CASSLRGFIDGREPYNEQFF. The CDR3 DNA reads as TGTGCCAGCAGCTTACGGGGCTTTATTGACGGACGAGAGCCCTACAATGAGCAGTTCTTC.

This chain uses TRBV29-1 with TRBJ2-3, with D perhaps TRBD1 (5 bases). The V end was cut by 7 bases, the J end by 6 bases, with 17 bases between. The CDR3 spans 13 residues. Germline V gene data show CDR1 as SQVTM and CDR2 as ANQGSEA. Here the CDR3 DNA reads TGCAGCGCTGGGGCGGAATTGCGCGATACGCAGTATTTT. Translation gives CSAGAELRDTQYF.

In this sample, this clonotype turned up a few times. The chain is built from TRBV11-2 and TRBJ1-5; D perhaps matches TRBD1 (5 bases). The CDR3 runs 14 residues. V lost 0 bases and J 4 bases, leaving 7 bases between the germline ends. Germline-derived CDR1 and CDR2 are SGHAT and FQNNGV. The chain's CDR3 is CASSLEGDNQPQHF. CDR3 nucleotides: TGTGCCAGCAGCTTAGAAGGGGATAATCAGCCCCAGCATTTT.

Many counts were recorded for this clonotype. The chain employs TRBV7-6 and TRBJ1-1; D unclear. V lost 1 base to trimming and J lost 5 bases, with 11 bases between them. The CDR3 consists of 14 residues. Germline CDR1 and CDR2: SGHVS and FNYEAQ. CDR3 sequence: CASSLDPGATEAFF. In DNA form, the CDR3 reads TGTGCCAGCAGCTTAGACCCCGGAGCGACTGAAGCTTTCTTT.

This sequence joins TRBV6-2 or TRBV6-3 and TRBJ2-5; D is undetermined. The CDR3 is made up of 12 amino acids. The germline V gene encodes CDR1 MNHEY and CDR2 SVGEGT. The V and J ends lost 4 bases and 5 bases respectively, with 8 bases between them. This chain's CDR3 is CASSSSTETQYF. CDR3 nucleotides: TGTGCCAGCAGTTCCTCCACGGAGACCCAGTACTTC.

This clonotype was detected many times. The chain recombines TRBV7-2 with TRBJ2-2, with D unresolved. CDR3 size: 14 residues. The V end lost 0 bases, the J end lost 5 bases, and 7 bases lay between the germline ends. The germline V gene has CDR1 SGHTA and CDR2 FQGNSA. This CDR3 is CASSLAAFTGELFF. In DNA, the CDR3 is TGTGCCAGCAGCTTAGCGGCTTTTACCGGGGAGCTGTTTTTT.

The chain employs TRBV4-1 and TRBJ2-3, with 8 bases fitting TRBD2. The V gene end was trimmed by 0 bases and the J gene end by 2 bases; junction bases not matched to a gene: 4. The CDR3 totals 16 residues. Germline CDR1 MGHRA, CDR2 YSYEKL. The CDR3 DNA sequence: TGCGCCAGCAGCCAAGAACAGCGGGGGCTCACAGATACGCAGTATTTT. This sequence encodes CASSQEQRGLTDTQYF.

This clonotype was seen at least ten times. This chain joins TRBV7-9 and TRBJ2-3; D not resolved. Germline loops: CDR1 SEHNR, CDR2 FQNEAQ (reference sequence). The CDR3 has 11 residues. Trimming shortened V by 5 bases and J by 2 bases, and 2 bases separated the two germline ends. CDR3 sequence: CASSHTDTQYF. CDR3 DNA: TGTGCCAGCAGCCACACAGATACGCAGTATTTT. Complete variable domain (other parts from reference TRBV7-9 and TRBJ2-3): DTGVSQNPRHKITKRGQNVTFRCDPISEHNRLYWYRQTLGQGPEFLTYFQNEAQLEKSRLLSDRFSAERPKGSFSTLEIQRTEQGDSAMYLCASSHTDTQYFGPGTRLTVL.

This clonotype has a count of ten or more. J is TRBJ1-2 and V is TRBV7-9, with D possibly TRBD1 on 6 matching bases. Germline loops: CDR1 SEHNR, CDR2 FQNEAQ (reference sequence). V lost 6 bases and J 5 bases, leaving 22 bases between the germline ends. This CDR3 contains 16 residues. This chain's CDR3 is CASRPMTGFPLYGYTF. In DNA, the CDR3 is TGTGCCAGCAGACCAATGACAGGTTTTCCTCTTTATGGCTACACCTTC.

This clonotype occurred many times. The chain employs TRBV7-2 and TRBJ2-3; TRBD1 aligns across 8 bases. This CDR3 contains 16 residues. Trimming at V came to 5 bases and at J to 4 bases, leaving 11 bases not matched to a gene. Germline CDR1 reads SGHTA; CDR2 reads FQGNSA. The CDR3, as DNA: TGTGCCAGCAGCGCCTGGACAGGGTCGGTCGCAGATACGCAGTATTTT. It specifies CASSAWTGSVADTQYF.

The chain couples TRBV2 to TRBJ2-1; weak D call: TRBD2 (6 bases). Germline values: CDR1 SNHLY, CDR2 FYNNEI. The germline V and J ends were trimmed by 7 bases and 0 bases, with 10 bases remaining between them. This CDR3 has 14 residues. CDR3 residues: CASTWDSSYNEQFF. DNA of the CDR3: TGTGCCAGCACGTGGGACTCCTCCTACAATGAGCAGTTCTTC.

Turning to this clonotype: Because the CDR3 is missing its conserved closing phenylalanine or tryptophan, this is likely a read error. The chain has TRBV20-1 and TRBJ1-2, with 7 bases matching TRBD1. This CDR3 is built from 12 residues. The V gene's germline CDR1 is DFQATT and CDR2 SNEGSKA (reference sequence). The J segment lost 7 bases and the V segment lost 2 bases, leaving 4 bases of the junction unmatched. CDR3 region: CSARQTGPGYTS. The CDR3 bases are TGCAGTGCTAGACAGACAGGGCCTGGCTACACCTCC.

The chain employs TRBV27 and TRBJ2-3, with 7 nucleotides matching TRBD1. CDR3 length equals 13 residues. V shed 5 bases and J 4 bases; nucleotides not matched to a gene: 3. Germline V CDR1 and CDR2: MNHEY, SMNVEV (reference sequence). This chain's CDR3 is CASSRQGADTQYF. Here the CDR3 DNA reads TGTGCCAGCAGTCGACAGGGTGCAGATACGCAGTATTTT.